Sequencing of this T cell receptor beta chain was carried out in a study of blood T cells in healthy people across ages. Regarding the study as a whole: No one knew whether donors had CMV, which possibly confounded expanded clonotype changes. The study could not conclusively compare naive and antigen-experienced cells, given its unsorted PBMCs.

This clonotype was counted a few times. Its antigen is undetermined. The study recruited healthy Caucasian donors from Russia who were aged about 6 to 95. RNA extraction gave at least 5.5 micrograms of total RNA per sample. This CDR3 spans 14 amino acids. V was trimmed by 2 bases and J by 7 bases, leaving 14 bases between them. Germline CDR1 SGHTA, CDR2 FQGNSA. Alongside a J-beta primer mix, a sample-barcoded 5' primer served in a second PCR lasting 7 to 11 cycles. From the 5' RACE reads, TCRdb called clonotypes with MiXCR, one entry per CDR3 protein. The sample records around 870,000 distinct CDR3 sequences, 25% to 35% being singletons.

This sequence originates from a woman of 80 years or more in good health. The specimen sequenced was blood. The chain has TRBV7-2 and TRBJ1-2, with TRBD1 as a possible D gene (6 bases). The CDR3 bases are TGTACCAGCAGCTTACAGGGGATAGCGGCTGGCTACACCTTC. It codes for CTSSLQGIAAGYTF.